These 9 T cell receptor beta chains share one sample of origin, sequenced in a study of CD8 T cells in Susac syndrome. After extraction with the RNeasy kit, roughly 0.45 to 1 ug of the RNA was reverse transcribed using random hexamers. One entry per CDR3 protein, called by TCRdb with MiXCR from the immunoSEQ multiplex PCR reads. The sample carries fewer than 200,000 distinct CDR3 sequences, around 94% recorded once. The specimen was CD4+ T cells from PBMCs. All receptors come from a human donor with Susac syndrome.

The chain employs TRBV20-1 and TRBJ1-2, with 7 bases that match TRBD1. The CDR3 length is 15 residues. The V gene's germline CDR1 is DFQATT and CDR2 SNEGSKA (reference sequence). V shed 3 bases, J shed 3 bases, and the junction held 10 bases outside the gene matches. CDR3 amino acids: CSASRAGGVDYGYTF. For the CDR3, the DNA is TGCAGTGCTAGTAGAGCAGGGGGTGTGGACTATGGCTACACCTTC.

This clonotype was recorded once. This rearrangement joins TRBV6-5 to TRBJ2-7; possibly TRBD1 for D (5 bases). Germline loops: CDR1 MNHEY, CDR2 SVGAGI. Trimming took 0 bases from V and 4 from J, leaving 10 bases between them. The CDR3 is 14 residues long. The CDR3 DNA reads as TGTGCCAGCAGTTACTCGGGCAGGGTTTACGAGCAGTACTTC. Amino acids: CASSYSGRVYEQYF.

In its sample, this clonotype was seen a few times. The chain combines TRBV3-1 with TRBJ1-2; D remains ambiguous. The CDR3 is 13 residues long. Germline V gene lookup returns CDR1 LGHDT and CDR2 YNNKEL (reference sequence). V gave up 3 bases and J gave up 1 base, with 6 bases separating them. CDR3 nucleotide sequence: TGTGCCAGCAGCCAGGCCCGTAACTATGGCTACACCTTC. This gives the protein CASSQARNYGYTF.

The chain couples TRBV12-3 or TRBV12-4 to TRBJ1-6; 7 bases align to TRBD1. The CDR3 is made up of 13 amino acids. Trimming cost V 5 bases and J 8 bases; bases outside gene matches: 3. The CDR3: CASSRTGYSPLHF. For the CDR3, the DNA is TGTGCCAGCAGTCGGACAGGATATTCACCCCTCCACTTT.

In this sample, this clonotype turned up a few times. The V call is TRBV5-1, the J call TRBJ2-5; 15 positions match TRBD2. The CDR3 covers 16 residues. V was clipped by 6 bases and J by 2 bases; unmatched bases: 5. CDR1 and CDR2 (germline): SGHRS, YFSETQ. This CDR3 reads CASTPGLAGGQETQYF. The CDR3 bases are TGCGCCAGCACGCCGGGACTAGCGGGGGGACAAGAGACCCAGTACTTC.

The CDR3 DNA sequence: TGCAGCGTTGGACAGGGCGGGAATCAGCCCCAGCATTTT. It translates to CSVGQGGNQPQHF. The rearrangement joins TRBV29-1 to TRBJ1-5, with 7 bases aligning to TRBD1. Trimming removed 4 bases from V and 4 bases from J; junction bases left unmatched: 4. CDR1 is SQVTM, CDR2 ANQGSEA, per germline. The CDR3 has 13 amino acids.

CDR3 region: CSARVLGQGIRDQPQHF. The CDR3 nucleotides are TGCAGTGCTAGAGTCCTGGGACAGGGGATAAGAGATCAGCCCCAGCATTTT. The chain employs TRBV20-1 and TRBJ1-5; 10 bases line up with TRBD1. Germline values: CDR1 DFQATT, CDR2 SNEGSKA (reference sequence). Germline trimming cut 1 base from V and 5 bases from J; bases unmatched to any gene: 11. This CDR3 is 17 amino acids long.

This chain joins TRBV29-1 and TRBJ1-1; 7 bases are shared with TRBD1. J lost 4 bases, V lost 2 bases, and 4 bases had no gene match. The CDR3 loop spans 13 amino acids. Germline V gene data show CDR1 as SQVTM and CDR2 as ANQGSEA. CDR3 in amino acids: CSVEKGALTEAFF. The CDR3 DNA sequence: TGCAGCGTTGAAAAGGGGGCCCTCACTGAAGCTTTCTTT.

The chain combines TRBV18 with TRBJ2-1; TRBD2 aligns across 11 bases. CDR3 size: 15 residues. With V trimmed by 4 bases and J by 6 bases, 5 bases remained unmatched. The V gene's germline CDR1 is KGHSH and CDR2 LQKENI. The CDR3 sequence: CASSRGTSGPNEQFF. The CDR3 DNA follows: TGTGCCAGCTCACGTGGGACTAGCGGACCCAATGAGCAGTTCTTC.